This T cell receptor (beta chain) was profiled in a study of T cell repertoires in cytomegalovirus infection. TCRdb recomputed calls from the reads with MiXCR, one row per CDR3 protein. The sample holds fewer than 900,000 distinct CDR3 sequences, roughly 28% seen once. This clonotype was counted at least ten times. Its antigen is as yet unknown. The V gene's germline CDR1 is SEHNR and CDR2 FQNEAQ (reference sequence). This CDR3 region has 14 residues. Trimming cost V 5 bases and J 2 bases, with 12 bases left between them. The sample here was cultured CD8+ T cells from PBMCs, taken from culture after CMV antigen stimulation. The sequence was collected from a human donor in good health (CMV status not recorded). Some clones in this sample may be carry-over from other donors' samples. V and J are TRBV7-9 and TRBJ1-1; D call uncertain. The DNA of the CDR3 is TGTGCCAGCAGCACTCGGACGGGAAACACTGAAGCTTTCTTT. This sequence encodes CASSTRTGNTEAFF.